The entry below gives a single T cell receptor beta chain sequence along with its context. Trimming pared 3 bases from V and 3 bases from J, leaving 6 bases between. There are 13 residues in the CDR3. Germline V lookup: CDR1 SGHAT, CDR2 FQNNGV. The sample belongs to a study of blood T cells in healthy people across ages. Primers used in a second PCR of about 6 to 11 cycles were a sample-barcoded 5' primer and a J-beta primer mix. TCRdb independently ran MiXCR on the 5' RACE reads; one entry per CDR3 protein. The sample holds 800,000 to 950,000 distinct CDR3 sequences, just under 30% seen once. In addition, the sample was reused for a study of T cells of mothers and their children.

Material: blood. The rearrangement links TRBV11-2 to TRBJ1-5; D unresolved. The origin of this receptor is a woman aged 40-49 years in good health. The CDR3 coding sequence is TGTGCCAGCAGCTTTAGGGCCAATCAGCCCCAGCATTTT. It codes for CASSFRANQPQHF.